The 27 T cell receptor beta chains given below trace back to one sample, sequenced in a study of blood T cell repertoires in COVID-19. Here immunoSEQ multiplex PCR was the method, and the copy in TCRdb shows in-frame clones only, minus some. The sample records roughly 140,000 clones, around 91% being singletons. Sequencing was done on a sample of peripheral blood. These receptors all come from a woman aged 40 to 50 with acute or convalescent COVID-19.

V usage is TRBV7-9 and J usage is TRBJ2-7, with 7 positions matching TRBD1. This CDR3 region has 15 residues. J gave up 5 bases and V 1 base, and 8 bases lay outside the gene matches. CDR1 is SEHNR, CDR2 FQNEAQ, per germline (reference sequence). The CDR3 DNA sequence: TGTGCCAGCAGCTTAGGGTCTACAGGGGCCCACGAGCAGTACTTC. It translates to CASSLGSTGAHEQYF.

The chain carries TRBV7-9 and TRBJ1-2; D uncertain. V gave up 1 base and J gave up 6 bases, with 15 bases separating them. Germline-derived CDR1 and CDR2 are SEHNR and FQNEAQ (reference sequence). The CDR3 is made up of 15 amino acids. The CDR3 here is CASSLDRLPGDGYTF. For the CDR3, the DNA is TGTGCCAGCAGCTTAGATCGGCTCCCCGGGGATGGCTACACCTTC.

The genes are TRBV19 and TRBJ2-7, with 7 bases fitting TRBD1. With V trimmed by 7 bases and J by 5 bases, 14 bases remained unmatched. There are 15 residues in the CDR3. The germline V gene has CDR1 LNHDA and CDR2 SQIVND (reference sequence). DNA for the CDR3: TGTGCCAGTACCCGGAAGACAGGGTTTTTCGACGAGCAGTACTTC. Residues: CASTRKTGFFDEQYF.

A single count supports this clone. The V gene is TRBV11-3, the J gene TRBJ2-1; 11 bases line up with TRBD2. CDR3 size: 17 residues. Germline values: CDR1 SGHNT, CDR2 YENEEA. V lost 4 bases, J lost 5 bases, and 10 bases stayed unmatched. CDR3 sequence: CASSSGVSGRVHNEQFF. The CDR3 DNA reads TGTGCCAGCAGCTCCGGAGTTAGCGGGAGGGTCCACAATGAGCAGTTCTTC.

The chain's CDR3 is CASSSLRRTSGVNTGELFF. The CDR3, as DNA: TGTGCCAGCAGCTCGTTAAGGCGGACTAGCGGGGTGAACACCGGGGAGCTGTTTTTT. V is TRBV11-2 and J is TRBJ2-2; TRBD2 agrees at 12 bases. The V gene's germline CDR1 is SGHAT and CDR2 FQNNGV. CDR3 length: 19 amino acids. V dropped 4 bases and J dropped 1; count of bases not matched to a gene: 10.

The V gene is TRBV19, the J gene TRBJ1-2; TRBD1 agrees at 7 bases. The V segment lost 7 bases and the J segment 3 bases; nucleotides outside the gene matches: 8. This CDR3 is 14 amino acids long. From germline, CDR1 is LNHDA and CDR2 SQIVND (reference sequence). The CDR3 DNA reads TGTGCCAGTACCCCGACAGGGACTTACTATGGCTACACCTTC. This encodes CASTPTGTYYGYTF.

The rearrangement joins TRBV4-1 to TRBJ1-4; 7 bases are shared with TRBD1. The CDR3 spans 17 residues. V lost 4 bases to trimming and J lost 0 bases; unmatched junction nucleotides: 8. Germline lookup yields CDR1 MGHRA and CDR2 YSYEKL. CDR3 nucleotides: TGCGCCAGCAGCCCAAAGGGACAGATTACAACTAATGAAAAACTGTTTTTT. Translated: CASSPKGQITTNEKLFF.

The count of this clone is one. Written as DNA, the CDR3 is TGTGCCAGCAGTTTAACAGCCCATGGCTACACCTTC. It is translated as CASSLTAHGYTF. The chain combines TRBV12-3 or TRBV12-4 with TRBJ1-2, with unresolved D. Trimming took off 2 bases at V and 6 bases at J, with 7 bases between the two ends. The CDR3 is made up of 12 amino acids.

The chain employs TRBV11-2 and TRBJ2-1; 8 bases match TRBD2. CDR3 size: 15 residues. V gave up 4 bases and J gave up 5 bases; unmatched junction bases: 7. Germline V CDR1 and CDR2: SGHAT, FQNNGV. CDR3 in amino acids: CASSSKRGPHNEQFF. The CDR3 region has the DNA TGTGCCAGCAGCTCTAAGCGGGGGCCCCACAATGAGCAGTTCTTC.

This clone was seen a few times. This chain connects TRBV5-1 to TRBJ1-2; the match to TRBD1 covers 7 bases. The V segment lost 5 bases and the J segment 7 bases; nucleotides outside the gene matches: 8. Germline CDR1 is SGHRS and CDR2 is YFSETQ. The CDR3 sequence is 13 residues long. The CDR3 region is CASREGGWFGYTF. CDR3 sequence (DNA): TGCGCCAGCAGGGAAGGGGGCTGGTTTGGCTACACCTTC.

This clone was seen just once. V gene TRBV18 combines with J gene TRBJ2-4; 10 bases map to TRBD1. Germline CDR1 is KGHSH and CDR2 is LQKENI. This CDR3 has 16 amino acids. V dropped 4 bases and J dropped 7; count of bases not matched to a gene: 10. For the CDR3, the DNA is TGTGCCAGCTCACAGGGAGCCGGGACAGGGGCGAACATTCAGTACTTC. It encodes CASSQGAGTGANIQYF.

The rearrangement joins TRBV6-5 to TRBJ2-7; a weak D match, TRBD2 (5 bases). The V and J ends lost 10 bases and 3 bases respectively, with 13 bases between them. From germline, CDR1 is MNHEY and CDR2 SVGAGI. The CDR3 sequence is 12 residues long. CDR3 in amino acids: CATRAPHYEQYF. The CDR3 region has the DNA TGTGCCACGCGGGCTCCGCACTACGAGCAGTACTTC.

The chain couples TRBV9 to TRBJ2-2; TRBD2 is a possible D gene (6 bases). V lost 6 bases to trimming and J lost 6 bases, with 12 bases between them. The CDR3 totals 13 residues. Germline V gives CDR1 SGDLS, CDR2 YYNGEE. In nucleotides, the CDR3 is TGTGCCAGCACCATTCGGGACTCCGGGGAGCTGTTTTTT. Translating gives CASTIRDSGELFF.

The CDR3 loop reads CAWSGSGNSPLHF. CDR3 bases: TGTGCCTGGAGTGGATCAGGGAATTCACCCCTCCACTTT. The chain recombines TRBV30 with TRBJ1-6; TRBD1 is a possible D gene (5 bases). Germline lookup yields CDR1 GTSNPN and CDR2 SVGIG (reference sequence). Between the trimmed V and J ends, which lost 1 base and 7 bases, there was a span of 8 bases. The CDR3 sequence is 13 residues long.

J is TRBJ2-1 and V is TRBV2, with TRBD2 matching over 10 bases. V was pared by 5 bases and J by 14 bases, with 12 bases of the junction left unmatched. The germline V gene encodes CDR1 SNHLY and CDR2 FYNNEI. This CDR3 is 14 amino acids long. The CDR3 nucleotides are TGTGCCAGCAGTACGGGACTAGCGCCCGAAGAGGAGTTCTTC. Translating it yields CASSTGLAPEEEFF.

The chain uses TRBV4-1 and TRBJ2-3, with TRBD2 matching over 11 bases. This CDR3 has 18 amino acids. Per germline, CDR1 MGHRA and CDR2 YSYEKL. V shed 1 base and J 3 bases; nucleotides not matched to a gene: 9. This chain's CDR3 is CASSQASGSGGATDTQYF. The CDR3 DNA follows: TGCGCCAGCAGCCAAGCCAGTGGTAGCGGGGGGGCGACAGATACGCAGTATTTT.

The rearrangement joins TRBV5-1 to TRBJ1-4; D is possibly TRBD1 (5 bases). V was trimmed by 4 bases and J by 6 bases, leaving 16 bases between them. CDR1 and CDR2 (germline): SGHRS, YFSETQ. The length of the CDR3 is 15 residues. CDR3 sequence (DNA): TGCGCCAGCAGCCGAGTCGGCAGGGCGGATGAAAAACTGTTTTTT. This encodes CASSRVGRADEKLFF.

The CDR3 bases are TGTGCCAGCAGCCCTTACTCAGGGAACACTGAAGCTTTCTTT. Its protein product is CASSPYSGNTEAFF. The chain has TRBV4-2 and TRBJ1-1; D unclear. Looked up from germline, CDR1 is LGHNA and CDR2 is YNFKEQ. The CDR3 covers 14 residues. V lost 4 bases, J lost 1 base, and 10 bases lay in between.

CDR3 DNA: TGCGCCAGCAGCCAGGGGGGATACAATGAGCAGTTCTTC. It encodes CASSQGGYNEQFF. The gene calls are TRBV5-1 and TRBJ2-1, with D tentatively TRBD1 (7 bases). V was shortened by 4 bases and J by 4 bases, with 9 bases between the two germline ends. Germline V gene sequence: CDR1 SGHRS, CDR2 YFSETQ. There are 13 residues in the CDR3.

DNA of the CDR3: TGTGCCAGCAGCCAAGATGTCGAGCGGTACAATGAGCAGTTCTTC. As protein: CASSQDVERYNEQFF. The V call is TRBV3-1 (or the pseudogene TRBV3-2), the J call TRBJ2-1; possible D gene TRBD2, 5 bases. Looked up from germline, CDR1 is LGHDT and CDR2 is YNNKEL (reference sequence). The ends were cut back, 0 bases at V and 4 bases at J, with 10 bases in the middle. The CDR3 consists of 15 residues.

The chain combines TRBV28 with TRBJ2-3, with 15 positions matching TRBD2. The germline V gene has CDR1 MDHEN and CDR2 SYDVKM. This CDR3 is built from 17 residues. Germline trimming cut 5 bases from V and 0 bases from J; bases unmatched to any gene: 3. The CDR3 DNA reads TGTGCCAGCAGTCGAGGACTAGCGGGGGGGAGCACAGATACGCAGTATTTT. This sequence encodes CASSRGLAGGSTDTQYF.

V is TRBV29-1 and J is TRBJ2-5; 7 bases map to TRBD2. The ends lost 6 bases at V and 3 bases at J; junction bases unmatched: 16. CDR3 length: 16 amino acids. Germline V CDR1 and CDR2: SQVTM, ANQGSEA. DNA of the CDR3: TGCAGCGTGGAGGAGAGCTTTTGGGAGGGGAAAGAGACCCAGTACTTC. This codes for CSVEESFWEGKETQYF.

This chain joins TRBV5-1 and TRBJ2-4; TRBD1 agrees at 7 bases. The J segment lost 6 bases and the V segment lost 1 base, leaving 10 bases of the junction unmatched. Germline CDR1 is SGHRS and CDR2 is YFSETQ. The CDR3 runs 16 residues. Here the CDR3 reads CASSLYFEGARNIQYF. CDR3 DNA: TGCGCCAGCAGCTTGTACTTTGAGGGGGCGAGAAACATTCAGTACTTC.

The V call is TRBV30, the J call TRBJ2-1; D might be TRBD2 (6 bases). The CDR3 is 14 amino acids. V was trimmed by 1 base and J by 4 bases, leaving 11 bases between them. Per germline, CDR1 GTSNPN and CDR2 SVGIG (reference sequence). The CDR3: CAWSGGSGYNEQFF. In nucleotides, the CDR3 is TGTGCCTGGAGTGGCGGTAGCGGATACAATGAGCAGTTCTTC.

The V gene is TRBV30, the J gene TRBJ1-6, with 8 bases aligning to TRBD1. This CDR3 has 15 residues. CDR1 is GTSNPN and CDR2 is SVGIG in the germline V gene (reference sequence). V lost 0 bases to trimming and J lost 8 bases; unmatched junction nucleotides: 6. CDR3 sequence: CAWSVLGQGHSPLHF. CDR3 coding DNA: TGTGCCTGGAGTGTACTAGGACAGGGACATTCACCCCTCCACTTT.

This clone was counted a single time. The rearrangement joins TRBV12-3 or TRBV12-4 to TRBJ2-1; a possible D gene is TRBD2 (5 bases). Trimming shortened V by 8 bases and J by 9 bases, and 11 bases separated the two germline ends. The CDR3 has 11 amino acids. The CDR3 is CASALGSEQFF. CDR3 coding DNA: TGTGCCAGCGCCCTGGGGAGTGAGCAGTTCTTC.

The chain recombines TRBV28 with TRBJ2-4; a weak D match, TRBD1 (5 bases). The germline V gene has CDR1 MDHEN and CDR2 SYDVKM. The V end lost 3 bases, the J end lost 15 bases, and 12 bases lay between the germline ends. This CDR3 has 11 amino acids. The CDR3 DNA reads TGTGCCAGCAGTTTTCAGGGTATGCGGTACTTC. Its translation: CASSFQGMRYF.